This is a list of T cell receptor beta chains from one sample in a study of shared clonotypes between healthy human individuals. Only in-frame clones appear in the TCRdb table, and some are missing; sequencing was by immunoSEQ multiplex PCR. In the table there are hundreds of thousands of clones, approximately 96% of which are singletons. Specimen: naive CD8+ T cells sorted from blood. Receptors originate from a woman aged 30 to 39 in good health. The CDR3 runs from the conserved cysteine through the conserved F or W. Each record gives: V gene, D gene, clone size, J gene, CDR3 DNA, CDR3 protein. The D gene is left open where the match is weak. Rows may omit the clone size; those that give it use once, few, many or a size class.

v_call: TRBV5-1
d_call: TRBD2
clone_size: NA
j_call: TRBJ2-7
cdr3_nt: TGCGCCAGCAGGCCTGGACTAGCGGGAGGGAGGAACGAGCAGTACTTC
cdr3_aa: CASRPGLAGGRNEQYF

v_call: TRBV13
d_call: NA
clone_size: NA
j_call: TRBJ1-2
cdr3_nt: TGTGCCAGCAGCCCGGACAGCGGCGGTAGCTACACCTTC
cdr3_aa: CASSPDSGGSYTF

v_call: TRBV5-4
d_call: NA
clone_size: once
j_call: TRBJ2-5
cdr3_nt: TGTGCCAGCAGCTTGGGATACGAAGAGACCCAGTACTTC
cdr3_aa: CASSLGYEETQYF

v_call: TRBV28
d_call: TRBD1
clone_size: NA
j_call: TRBJ2-7
cdr3_nt: TGTGCCAGCAGCCCCGGACAGGGGACCTACGAGCAGTACTTC
cdr3_aa: CASSPGQGTYEQYF

v_call: TRBV4-1
d_call: NA
clone_size: NA
j_call: TRBJ2-2
cdr3_nt: TGCGCCAGCAGCCGGATCGACAGCAGAACCGGGGAGCTGTTTTTT
cdr3_aa: CASSRIDSRTGELFF

v_call: TRBV29-1
d_call: NA
clone_size: NA
j_call: TRBJ2-7
cdr3_nt: TGCAGCGTTGAGTACCCGGGCTGGTACGAGCAGTACTTC
cdr3_aa: CSVEYPGWYEQYF

v_call: TRBV6-5
d_call: NA
clone_size: NA
j_call: TRBJ2-2
cdr3_nt: TGTGCCAGCACCCTCGGACCCCTGAACACCGGGGAGCTGTTTTTT
cdr3_aa: CASTLGPLNTGELFF

v_call: TRBV9
d_call: TRBD1
clone_size: NA
j_call: TRBJ2-4
cdr3_nt: TGTGCCAGCAGCTCGCGGGACAGGCCAAACATTCAGTACTTC
cdr3_aa: CASSSRDRPNIQYF

v_call: TRBV27
d_call: NA
clone_size: NA
j_call: TRBJ1-2
cdr3_nt: TGTGCCAGCAGTTTATCGGGGGCCCTCTATGGCTACACCTTC
cdr3_aa: CASSLSGALYGYTF

v_call: TRBV27
d_call: TRBD1
clone_size: few
j_call: TRBJ1-1
cdr3_nt: TGTGCCAGCAGTTCATTGACAGGGTGGGCTGAAGCTTTCTTT
cdr3_aa: CASSSLTGWAEAFF

v_call: TRBV28
d_call: NA
clone_size: NA
j_call: TRBJ1-2
cdr3_nt: TGTGCCAGCAGTCTCATCTTAAACCCTCGAAACTATGGCTACACCTTC
cdr3_aa: CASSLILNPRNYGYTF

v_call: TRBV9
d_call: NA
clone_size: NA
j_call: TRBJ2-7
cdr3_nt: TGTGCCAGCAGCGAGAGGGGTGGCGAGCAGTACTTC
cdr3_aa: CASSERGGEQYF

v_call: TRBV2
d_call: TRBD2
clone_size: NA
j_call: TRBJ2-7
cdr3_nt: TGTGCCAGCAGTGAATTAATAGCGGGATCCTACGAGCAGTACTTC
cdr3_aa: CASSELIAGSYEQYF

v_call: TRBV27
d_call: TRBD1
clone_size: NA
j_call: TRBJ2-7
cdr3_nt: TGTGCCAGCAGGAGACAGGGAAGCTCCTACGAGCAGTACTTC
cdr3_aa: CASRRQGSSYEQYF

v_call: TRBV19
d_call: NA
clone_size: NA
j_call: TRBJ1-5
cdr3_nt: TGTGCCAGTAGTATAGTACACTCAGGCGGCAATCAGCCCCAGCATTTT
cdr3_aa: CASSIVHSGGNQPQHF

v_call: TRBV7-9
d_call: NA
clone_size: NA
j_call: TRBJ2-1
cdr3_nt: TGTGCCAGCAGCTTAGGCGGTGACATTCATCAGTTCTTC
cdr3_aa: CASSLGGDIHQFF

v_call: TRBV10-1
d_call: TRBD2
clone_size: once
j_call: TRBJ2-1
cdr3_nt: TGCGCCAGCAGTGAGTCGGAGCGGGAAGGACGCAATGAGCAGTTCTTC
cdr3_aa: CASSESEREGRNEQFF

v_call: TRBV28
d_call: NA
clone_size: NA
j_call: TRBJ1-5
cdr3_nt: TGTGCCAGCAGCAGACAGGACCATCAGCCCCAGCATTTT
cdr3_aa: CASSRQDHQPQHF

v_call: TRBV28
d_call: TRBD1
clone_size: NA
j_call: TRBJ2-7
cdr3_nt: TGTGCCAGCAGTCCCTCGACAGGGGGCTGGGGGAGGGACGAGCAGTACTTC
cdr3_aa: CASSPSTGGWGRDEQYF

v_call: TRBV27
d_call: NA
clone_size: NA
j_call: TRBJ2-7
cdr3_nt: TGTGCCAGCAGTTTATTAGGTCCCGCCTACGAGCAGTACTTC
cdr3_aa: CASSLLGPAYEQYF